In this sample, the clone carrying this T cell receptor (beta chain) turned up once. Its antigen is undetermined. The CDR3 has 15 residues. Unmatched junction bases numbered 10, after V lost 4 bases and J lost 11 bases. Germline loops: CDR1 MDHEN, CDR2 SYDVKM. The data originate from a study of cytomegalovirus exposure and HLA in healthy donors. The study's findings and limits: With later analysis, a missense DCLRE1C variant became linked to TCR beta V- and J-gene trimming.

The PCR was carried out with 60 Vbeta primers and 13 Jbeta primers. The data were produced by immunoSEQ multiplex PCR, yet TCRdb's version contains in-frame clones alone and is incomplete. The table records 85,000 to 100,000 clones, 60% to 85% of them present only once. The origin of this receptor is a man in his fifties in good health and CMV-seropositive. The chain is built from TRBV28 and TRBJ1-6; 8 bases map to TRBD1. Sequencing was performed on PBMCs. The CDR3 DNA sequence: TGTGCCAGCAGTTACCCCGGACAGGGACCGCCACCCCTCCACTTT. Translating gives CASSYPGQGPPPLHF.